These T cell receptor beta chains were read from a single sample in a study of cytomegalovirus exposure and HLA in healthy donors. TCRdb's table, derived via immunoSEQ multiplex PCR, lists solely in-frame clones and lacks some. The sample lists under 150,000 clones; roughly 85% were seen once. Sequencing was performed on PBMCs. Source of these receptors: a woman in her twenties or thirties in good health and CMV-seropositive. Both conserved end residues are part of each CDR3. Each record gives: J gene, V gene, CDR3 protein.

J: TRBJ2-1; V: TRBV21-1; CDR3: CASSPGTSQEQFF
J: TRBJ1-2; V: TRBV10-3; CDR3: CAIGGQGNYGYTF
J: TRBJ1-1; V: TRBV5-1; CDR3: CASSLGSGNTEAFF
J: TRBJ2-7; V: TRBV5-1; CDR3: CASSLGDYEQYF
J: TRBJ1-2; V: TRBV6-4; CDR3: CASLPGGAVYGYTF
J: TRBJ2-3; V: TRBV28; CDR3: CASTISGVTDTQYF
J: TRBJ1-2; V: TRBV2; CDR3: CASSREDRGYGYTF
J: TRBJ1-1; V: TRBV29-1; CDR3: CSVEIQAVFEAFF
J: TRBJ1-3; V: TRBV10-2; CDR3: CASREGLEGTIYF
J: TRBJ1-1; V: TRBV27; CDR3: CASSLWFPGNTEAFF
J: TRBJ1-3; V: TRBV5-6; CDR3: CASRGQGGGNTIYF
J: NA; V: TRBV7-9; CDR3: CASSSSTGDPYEQYF
J: TRBJ2-3; V: TRBV19; CDR3: CAKGTAGDYTDTQYF
J: TRBJ1-5; V: TRBV4-2; CDR3: CASSQEQGGQPQHF
J: TRBJ2-1; V: TRBV28; CDR3: CASSLRLAGIYNEQFF
J: TRBJ2-5; V: TRBV28; CDR3: CASSSTSGGGETQYF
J: TRBJ2-7; V: TRBV5-1; CDR3: CASSLSWDIDEQYF
J: TRBJ1-5; V: TRBV6-1; CDR3: CASTRTGNQPQHF
J: TRBJ2-7; V: TRBV28; CDR3: CASSFRDGLGHEQQYF
J: TRBJ1-5; V: TRBV28; CDR3: CASAGGGNQPQHF
J: TRBJ2-3; V: TRBV2; CDR3: CASTGTKLYF
J: TRBJ1-1; V: TRBV7-9; CDR3: CASSLELSTEAFF
J: TRBJ1-2; V: TRBV20-1; CDR3: CSVTRQGGYTF
J: TRBJ2-3; V: TRBV5-1; CDR3: CASSLAGASTDTQYF